The 3 T cell receptor beta chains listed next were all sequenced from one sample in a study of control samples from healthy donors and cancer patients. Clones were sequenced by immunoSEQ multiplex PCR, and TCRdb holds only the in-frame ones, with some missing. The data show tens of thousands of clones, around 89% seen once. Sequenced input: blood. Every receptor here comes from a man aged 50-60 years in good health.

V gene TRBV5-6 combines with J gene TRBJ2-2, with 10 bases matching TRBD1. J was trimmed by 7 bases and V by 3 bases; bases with no gene match: 6. The CDR3 consists of 15 residues. The germline V gene encodes CDR1 SGHDT and CDR2 YYEEEE. CDR3 nucleotides: TGTGCCAGCAGCTACGGGACAGGGGATGACGGGGAGCTGTTTTTT. This sequence encodes CASSYGTGDDGELFF. The full variable domain, with the rest looked up from reference TRBV5-6 and TRBJ2-2, is DAGVTQSPTHLIKTRGQQVTLRCSPKSGHDTVSWYQQALGQGPQFIFQYYEEEERQRGNFPDRFSGHQFPNYSSELNVNALLLGDSALYLCASSYGTGDDGELFFGEGSRLTVL.

The chain is built from TRBV7-2 and TRBJ1-1; D perhaps matches TRBD1 (6 bases). Trimming took 4 bases from V and 5 from J, leaving 14 bases between them. Germline V CDR1 and CDR2: SGHTA, FQGNSA. This CDR3 contains 14 residues. The CDR3 protein is CASSWGGRGTEAFF. CDR3 bases: TGTGCCAGCAGCTGGGGGGGGCGTGGGACTGAAGCTTTCTTT.

The chain uses TRBV5-1 and TRBJ2-3; 8 bases line up with TRBD2. This CDR3 region has 16 residues. CDR1 SGHRS and CDR2 YFSETQ come from the germline V gene. V trimming: 0 bases; J trimming: 2 bases; junction bases outside the gene matches: 5. CDR3 sequence (DNA): TGCGCCAGCAGCTTGGCCTTGCGGGGGGACACAGATACGCAGTATTTT. Protein sequence: CASSLALRGDTDTQYF.